This T cell receptor (beta chain) was captured by sequencing in a study of cytomegalovirus exposure and HLA in healthy donors (dated by TCRdb to about 2017). In terms of the full investigation: An earlier analysis of several hundred of the donors reported 250 to 350 Gb of sequence data and some 120 million unique TCR beta sequences from about 180 million T cells. An early release covering about 600 HLA-typed donors comprised approximately 300 gigabases of sequencing data and 65 million to 100 million unique TCR sequences. Among the roughly 400 genotyped donors, approximately 81% belonged to the genetic ancestry cluster associated with self-reported Caucasian donors. The study was designed to test whether signatures of past pathogen exposure could be identified by cataloging public T cell receptors. The study profiled the T cell repertoires of around 700 subjects by immunosequencing and related them to cytomegalovirus serostatus. Along with the approximately 650-subject first cohort, a separate validation cohort of 120 different subjects was used. To predict cytomegalovirus infection status, the study combined high-throughput TCR immunosequencing, statistical association of individual TCRs with disease status, and machine learning. In a later analysis, previously published TCR beta repertoires from 670 or so donors were re-analyzed and high-resolution HLA genotyping was added so that TCR occurrence patterns could be studied. Rather than using new phenotypic data, the later analysis identified candidate immune exposures from TCR beta sequences and from how often those sequences occurred across donors. An earlier analysis of a few hundred of the donors applied high-throughput TCR beta sequencing to assess whether each TCR beta V gene segment acted as functional or pseudogenic. Donor age, sex, ethnicity and CMV serostatus were compiled alongside the repertoire data. A later genetic analysis used genome-wide SNP genotypes for about 65% of the roughly 700 donors, treating that subset as a discovery cohort. Every discovery cohort repertoire had been produced on one sequencing platform. Class I and class II HLA loci were covered by the typing at four-digit resolution. The number of donors typed differed by locus, with 629-630 for A, B, C, DRB1 and DQB1, 522 for DQA1, 600 to 610 for DPA1, and around 460 for DPB1. Because of strong linkage in the cohort, roughly five DR-DQ haplotypes were treated as single units for association and clustering. Among 398 genotyped donors of the cohort, an average of around 240,000 unique TCR beta nucleotide sequences were sequenced per donor, roughly 20% of them non-productive.

The cohort comprised 666 healthy bone marrow donors. Cohort members were all nominally healthy when sampled, although unrecorded immune exposures were likely present. The donor tested CMV seronegative, placing the donor among the 350 or so seronegative members of the cohort. Each donor provided a peripheral blood sample, and peripheral blood mononuclear cells were used for TCR beta sequencing. The Qiagen DNeasy Blood Extraction Kit was used to extract genomic DNA from the blood cell samples. The CDR3 has 16 amino acids, counting the end cysteine and phenylalanine. The read is trimmed to its CDR3 DNA, 48 bases read in frame from base 1. The germline V gene encodes CDR1 MNHEY and CDR2 SVGAGI. This clone came up once. The antigen it recognizes is unknown. At one end, the junction sequence differs from germline, possibly due to a read error. Other DNA sequences within the sample encode an identical CDR3.

Receptor amplification or capture employed the immunoSEQ multiplex PCR assay. For the multiplex PCR, a mixture combining 60 forward primers for TCR Vbeta segments and 13 reverse primers for TCR Jbeta segments was used. The CDR3 region of rearranged TCR beta genes was amplified from genomic DNA with a multiplex PCR assay. Amplified TCR beta libraries were sequenced as 87-base-pair reads on the Illumina HiSeq System. Per the authors' processing: Across the roughly 700 repertoires, a later analysis counted 78 million or so unique TCR beta chains, roughly 11 million of which were shared by at least two donors. Raw reads were error-corrected and collapsed into unique sequences by a nearest-neighbor algorithm in which closely related sequences were merged to remove PCR and sequencing errors. To assign V, D and J gene segments, CDR3 sequences were aligned to IMGT reference sequences. For a sequence to be retained, a match of at least six nucleotides was required to both a V gene segment and a J gene segment. A rearrangement was called productive if the CDR3 had no stop codons and remained in frame with V and J, and every other rearrangement was called non-productive. Following IMGT convention, CDR3 was defined as the stretch from the second conserved V-encoded cysteine up to the conserved J-encoded phenylalanine. In an earlier analysis of around 570 of the donors, sequences lacking an unambiguous match to a single V gene segment were excluded. In an earlier analysis of about 590 of the donors, a V segment was called functional when productive rearrangements were above 56.7%, and segregating when the standard deviation between donors exceeded 5%. A statistical classification framework was built for diagnosing cytomegalovirus status from the catalog of TCR beta chain sequences. In a later analysis, TCR nucleotide sequences were compared against IMGT/GENE-DB human TR gene sequences so that V and J genes could be assigned. In a later analysis, CDR3 sequences and most-parsimonious VDJ recombination scenarios were assigned using the TCRdist pipeline. In a later analysis, every TCR beta chain was defined by the combination of its CDR3 amino acid sequence and its V-gene family, and reads without a unique V-gene family were dropped. As a way to deal with suspected cross-contamination and a sequencing artifact, a later analysis dropped under 600 nucleotide sequences that were highly shared and had low generation probability. For each public chain, a later analysis derived a clonal expansion index from normalized ranks of inferred template counts within each repertoire. Generation probabilities in a later analysis came from a VDJ recombination model fitted to out-of-frame rearrangements, and those results were checked against IGoR. In a later analysis, TCR-TCR, TCR-HLA and TCR-CMV co-occurrence was scored with hypergeometric tests, and a repertoire-size bias correction was applied to TCR pairs. False discovery rates were estimated in a later analysis by permuting HLA or CMV assignments 20 times. In a later analysis, co-occurring TCRs were grouped with DBSCAN, and TCRdist sequence similarity was added when clustering was performed within HLA-allele-positive subsets. For co-occurrence clustering, repertoires with fewer than 30,000 or more than 120,000 public chains were excluded, along with roughly 5 repertoires with anomalous nucleotide sharing. TCRdb took this table from immuneACCESS and kept in-frame rearrangements with V and J called. Such tables lack part of the clones; where checked against another copy, unresolved V genes explain under half of the gap, and the rest is unexplained. V and J calls plus clone size are reproduced from that table; the DNA served to infer D and trimming. The sample contains around 54,000 clones, roughly 84% of them found a single time. The ten largest clonotypes hold under 3.5% of the sample.

Overall study outcomes, separate from this receptor: Correlated functional status among segregating V segments might be attributable to linkage disequilibrium, but an unknown experimental factor could not be ruled out. It was suggested by the authors that the approach could potentially be generalized to other disease states and immunological phenotypes. Some IMGT-functional V segments, including TRBV6-2 and TRBV6-3, could not be distinguished by the 87-base-pair reads and were therefore excluded. Because counts were too low, 15 or so rarely observed V segments, including chromosome 9 orphons, were excluded from the earlier analysis of around 640 of the donors. In a later analysis, most CMV-associated TCR beta chains were found to appear HLA-restricted, with HLA associations seemingly driven largely by CMV exposure. Compared with equally common non-associated chains, HLA-associated TCR beta chains in a later analysis were more clonally expanded and had lower generation probabilities. In a later analysis, about 16,000 TCR beta sequences were associated with specific HLA alleles at a false discovery rate of 0.05. In a later analysis, TCR association rates were found to vary across HLA loci, with the most associated TCRs seen for DRB1 alleles and the fewest for HLA-C alleles. An association between a missense DCLRE1C variant and V-gene and J-gene trimming of TCR beta chains was found in a later genetic analysis and replicated in an independent cohort. Strong co-occurrence of HLA alleles, especially DR and DQ, made assigning TCR associations to individual alleles difficult. For the cohort, immune exposure information was limited to CMV serostatus. Because HLA typing was unavailable for some donors at each locus, only the typed subset was used in association tests. Across donors, most TCR sequences were observed very rarely, whereas some public TCRs were present in many individuals. The classifier was reported to diagnose cytomegalovirus status with high specificity and sensitivity in both the original and validation cohorts. In a later genetic analysis, fewer N-insertions in productive TCRs were reported among donors in an Asian-associated ancestry cluster than the approximately 710-donor mean. A further reported finding was that TCR beta sequences accurately predicted the HLA-A and HLA-B alleles for most subjects in the first cohort. Roughly uniform sequencing depth across donors was assumed in presence/absence analyses, although this assumption may not hold. Several of the top co-occurrence clusters appeared to be linked to parvovirus B19, influenza, CMV and Epstein-Barr virus, according to a later analysis. The cohort was sequenced for TCR beta chains only, and without alpha or paired-chain data the features that could be detected were limited. A group of highly shared sequence variants was considered likely to be a technical artifact of the sequencing pipeline. In an earlier analysis of approximately 590 of the donors, most TCR beta V segments appeared in productive rearrangements about 87% or about 30% of the time, broadly matching IMGT annotations. Three of the identified cytomegalovirus-associated TCR beta chains were confirmed in vitro to be specific for cytomegalovirus antigens. A total of 150 to 200 TCR beta chains were listed by the study as associated with cytomegalovirus.

The sequence came from a young woman in good health and CMV-seronegative. The chain uses TRBV6-5 and TRBJ2-3, with the D gene too uncertain to name. Material: PBMCs. The CDR3 protein is CASSYSPGPGTDTQYF. Read as DNA, the sequence is TGCGCCAGCAGTTACTCCCCCGGCCCGGGTACAGATACGCAGTATTTT.